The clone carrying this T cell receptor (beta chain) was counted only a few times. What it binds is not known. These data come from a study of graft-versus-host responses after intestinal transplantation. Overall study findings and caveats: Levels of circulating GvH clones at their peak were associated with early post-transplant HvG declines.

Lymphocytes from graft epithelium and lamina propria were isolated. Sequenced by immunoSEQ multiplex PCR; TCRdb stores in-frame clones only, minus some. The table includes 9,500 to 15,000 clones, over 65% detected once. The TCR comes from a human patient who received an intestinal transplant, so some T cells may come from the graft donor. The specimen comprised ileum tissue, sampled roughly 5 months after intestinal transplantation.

The CDR3 sequence: CAISEQGRNQPQHF. The CDR3 coding sequence is TGTGCCATCAGTGAACAGGGGCGCAATCAGCCCCAGCATTTT. The chain links TRBV10-3 to TRBJ1-5; 7 nucleotides align to TRBD1. The V segment lost 3 bases and the J segment 2 bases; nucleotides outside the gene matches: 1. Germline assignment: CDR1 ENHRY and CDR2 SYGVKD. The CDR3 has 14 amino acids.